Listed here are 27 T cell receptor beta chains from one sample, sequenced in a study of CD4 T cells in relation to SARS-CoV-2 and coronaviruses (dated by TCRdb to about 2021). CD4+ T cells from unexposed donors were collected before the COVID-19 pandemic (2011-2018). Library preparation used the immunoSEQ multiplex PCR assay. TCRdb provides this immuneACCESS table in a form limited to in-frame rearrangements. Some clones are lacking; in checked studies, under half of them reflect an unresolved V gene, and why the rest are absent is not known. The sample has approximately 70,000 clones on record, 93% of them singletons. The ten largest clones capture approximately 0.21% of the sample. The sequenced sample was naive CD4+ T cells from PBMCs. The intended sense of this specimen's cell subset or site label: naive CD4+ T cells isolated by negative enrichment. The receptors derive from a human donor in good health.

This clone was recorded once. The chain carries TRBV6-5 and TRBJ1-2; D perhaps matches TRBD1 (6 bases). The germline CDR1 and CDR2 sequences are MNHEY and SVGAGI. The CDR3 covers 15 residues. V was pared by 6 bases and J by 5 bases, with 19 bases between. CDR3 protein: CASSLDSLGAYGYTF. In DNA, the CDR3 is TGTGCCAGCAGCCTGGACAGCCTGGGGGCATATGGCTACACCTTC.

CDR3 in DNA: TGTGCCAGTAGTATCCCGGCAGGGACGAGGAATGAGCAGTTCTTC. Translating it yields CASSIPAGTRNEQFF. The V gene is TRBV19, the J gene TRBJ2-1, with D possibly being TRBD1 or TRBD2 (5 bases each). Trimming left V 3 bases short and J 7 bases short, with 16 bases between. Germline-derived CDR1 and CDR2 are LNHDA and SQIVND (reference sequence). CDR3 length equals 15 residues.

The chain recombines TRBV11-1 with TRBJ2-3, with unresolved D. The CDR3 sequence is 13 residues long. V gave up 2 bases and J gave up 3 bases, with 6 bases separating them. Germline values: CDR1 SGHAT, CDR2 FQDESV (reference sequence). The CDR3, as DNA: TGTGCCAGCAGCTTAAGTGGGACAGATACGCAGTATTTT. Translation: CASSLSGTDTQYF.

The chain combines TRBV7-8 with TRBJ1-1, with 8 bases lining up with TRBD1. The CDR3 runs 13 residues. Germline V gene sequence: CDR1 SGHVS, CDR2 FQNEAQ. J lost 7 bases, V lost 4 bases, and 5 bases had no gene match. The DNA of the CDR3 is TGTGCCAGCAGCTCGTCAGGGGGCCTTGAAGCTTTCTTT. This encodes CASSSSGGLEAFF.

V is TRBV14 and J is TRBJ1-4; D is unclear. The ends were cut back, 4 bases at V and 0 bases at J, with 9 bases in the middle. CDR3 length: 15 residues. Germline V gives CDR1 SGHDN, CDR2 FVKESK. This CDR3 reads CASSLLGSTNEKLFF. The CDR3 nucleotides read TGTGCCAGCAGCCTTTTAGGTTCAACTAATGAAAAACTGTTTTTT.

The chain employs TRBV30 and TRBJ2-3; D possibly corresponds to TRBD2 (8 bases). Germline loops: CDR1 GTSNPN, CDR2 SVGIG (reference sequence). This CDR3 contains 20 residues. V was shortened by 0 bases and J by 2 bases, with 27 bases between the two germline ends. The CDR3 DNA reads TGTGCCTGGAGTGTACTGGACAGGAAGGTAGCGGGGCGGATCACAGATACGCAGTATTTT. As protein: CAWSVLDRKVAGRITDTQYF.

The J gene is TRBJ2-1, the V gene TRBV27; TRBD1 matches 9 bases. The junction had 4 bases not matched to a gene; V was cut back by 10 bases and J by 3 bases. Germline V gene data show CDR1 as MNHEY and CDR2 as SMNVEV (reference sequence). The CDR3 has 13 amino acids. CDR3 region: CATGQGFYNEQFF. The DNA for the CDR3 is TGTGCCACCGGACAGGGGTTCTACAATGAGCAGTTCTTC.

The rearrangement uses TRBV20-1 and TRBJ1-5; no clear D. This CDR3 contains 14 residues. Trimming removed 3 bases at V and 0 bases at J, with 9 bases between. Per germline, CDR1 DFQATT and CDR2 SNEGSKA (reference sequence). CDR3 nucleotide sequence: TGCAGTGCTAGTCGGAGGGCTAGCAATCAGCCCCAGCATTTT. Amino acid sequence: CSASRRASNQPQHF.

The rearrangement joins TRBV11-2 to TRBJ2-5; 7 bases map to TRBD1. The germline gives CDR1 SGHAT, CDR2 FQNNGV. The CDR3 loop spans 14 amino acids. The ends lost 2 bases at V and 4 bases at J; junction bases unmatched: 4. Here the CDR3 DNA reads TGTGCCAGCAGCTTAACACAGGGGACAGAGACCCAGTACTTC. It codes for CASSLTQGTETQYF.

The V and J genes are TRBV19 and TRBJ2-2; D may correspond to TRBD1 or TRBD2 (6 bases each). Germline V gives CDR1 LNHDA, CDR2 SQIVND (reference sequence). The CDR3 consists of 17 residues. V was clipped by 5 bases and J by 0 bases, with 16 bases between them. The CDR3 spells CASSGSPRGANTGELFF. The CDR3 nucleotides are TGTGCCAGTAGTGGTTCTCCTAGGGGGGCGAACACCGGGGAGCTGTTTTTT.

The chain combines TRBV7-3 with TRBJ1-1; maybe TRBD1 (5 bases). In germline, CDR1 is SGHTA, CDR2 FQGTGA. Trimming took off 4 bases at V and 7 bases at J, with 13 bases between the two ends. The CDR3 runs 13 residues. As DNA, the CDR3 is TGTGCCAGCAGCTACGCCGGGGACGATGAAGCTTTCTTT. Translation gives CASSYAGDDEAFF.

The genes are TRBV11-2 and TRBJ1-2; unclear D gene. CDR1 SGHAT and CDR2 FQNNGV come from the germline V gene. The ends were cut back, 1 base at V and 1 base at J, with 16 bases in the middle. The CDR3 consists of 17 residues. CDR3 nucleotide sequence: TGTGCCAGCAGCTTAGGGGTGACGCCCACACTTAACTATGGCTACACCTTC. It is translated as CASSLGVTPTLNYGYTF.

The V and J genes are TRBV21-1 and TRBJ2-1. TRBV21-1 is a pseudogene. The CDR3 is 16 residues long. The CDR3 is CASSQGGTGENNEQFF. CDR3 nucleotides: TGTGCCAGCAGTCAAGGGGGGACTGGTGAGAACAATGAGCAGTTCTTC.

The chain couples TRBV12-3 or TRBV12-4 to TRBJ1-3; D gene ambiguous. The CDR3 extends over 13 amino acids. V lost 6 bases and J 2 bases, leaving 8 bases between the germline ends. Here the CDR3 reads CASRPAAGNTIYF. The CDR3 nucleotides read TGTGCCAGCAGACCGGCCGCTGGAAACACCATATATTTT.

This sequence joins TRBV6-5 and TRBJ2-2, with D possibly matching TRBD1 (6 bases). Germline V lookup: CDR1 MNHEY, CDR2 SVGAGI. There are 13 residues in the CDR3. The ends were cut back, 6 bases at V and 5 bases at J, with 10 bases in the middle. The CDR3 loop is CASRQGWTGELFF. The CDR3 nucleotides read TGTGCCAGCAGACAGGGATGGACCGGGGAGCTGTTTTTT.

This rearrangement joins TRBV28 to TRBJ1-5; the D gene is possibly TRBD1 (5 bases). The germline V gene has CDR1 MDHEN and CDR2 SYDVKM. V was trimmed by 6 bases and J by 11 bases, leaving 14 bases between them. The CDR3 is 12 amino acids. CDR3 DNA: TGTGCCAGCAGGGCAGGGACGATGTCCCAGCATTTT. Translation gives CASRAGTMSQHF.

V and J are TRBV24-1 and TRBJ2-1, with TRBD2 identical over 7 bases. Germline trimming cut 7 bases from V and 5 bases from J; bases unmatched to any gene: 7. This CDR3 region has 14 residues. The germline V gene has CDR1 KGHDR and CDR2 SFDVKD. This CDR3 reads CATRKLARHNEQFF. CDR3 DNA sequence: TGTGCCACCAGAAAACTAGCGAGACACAATGAGCAGTTCTTC.

This clone was recorded once. One end of the junction is discordant with germline, which a read error may explain. The chain carries TRBV10-1 and TRBJ2-7, with 7 bases lining up with TRBD1. This CDR3 contains 16 residues. Germline V gene data show CDR1 as WNHNN and CDR2 as SYGVQD (reference sequence). The CDR3 here is CASSEEDRAPADDQYF. The CDR3 DNA reads as TGCGCCAGCAGTGAGGAAGACAGGGCCCCCGCGGACGATCAGTACTTC.

This clone was counted only a few times. The chain carries TRBV4-1 and TRBJ1-6; 7 bases map to TRBD1. This CDR3 region has 16 residues. V lost 2 bases, J lost 7 bases, and 8 bases stayed unmatched. In germline, CDR1 is MGHRA, CDR2 YSYEKL. As DNA, the CDR3 is TGCGCCAGCAGCCAACTGGTGGGGACAGAGAATTCACCCCTCCACTTT. It yields the protein CASSQLVGTENSPLHF.

The chain joins TRBV28 to TRBJ2-7; 11 bases line up with TRBD1. CDR1 is MDHEN, CDR2 SYDVKM, per germline. This CDR3 has 16 residues. The V segment lost 4 bases and the J segment 3 bases; nucleotides outside the gene matches: 8. CDR3 amino acids: CASSSPGQGVLYEQYF. The CDR3 DNA follows: TGTGCCAGCAGTTCGCCGGGACAGGGGGTTCTCTACGAGCAGTACTTC.

This chain connects TRBV15 to TRBJ2-1, with a possible D match to TRBD2 (5 bases). This CDR3 has 12 amino acids. Germline CDR1 reads LNHNV; CDR2 reads YYDKDF (reference sequence). V lost 8 bases, J lost 9 bases, and 14 bases lay in between. The CDR3 reads CATGGLPREQFF. In DNA form, the CDR3 reads TGTGCCACCGGAGGCCTCCCGCGTGAGCAGTTCTTC.

The V call is TRBV7-2, the J call TRBJ2-5; D remains ambiguous. CDR1 is SGHTA and CDR2 is FQGNSA in the germline V gene. This CDR3 region has 12 residues. V was shortened by 5 bases and J by 4 bases, with 8 bases between the two germline ends. CDR3 loop: CASSPARETQYF. For the CDR3, the DNA is TGTGCCAGCAGCCCCGCCCGAGAGACCCAGTACTTC. Full variable domain (missing parts from reference TRBV7-2 and TRBJ2-5): GAGVSQSPSNKVTEKGKDVELRCDPISGHTALYWYRQSLGQGLEFLIYFQGNSAPDKSGLPSDRFSAERTGGSVSTLTIQRTQQEDSAVYLCASSPARETQYFGPGTRLLVL.

This clone has just one count. The chain uses TRBV30 and TRBJ2-5, with D possibly matching TRBD2 (6 bases). The length of the CDR3 is 13 residues. The germline gives CDR1 GTSNPN, CDR2 SVGIG (reference sequence). V was trimmed by 2 bases and J by 5 bases, leaving 12 bases between them. CDR3: CAWSSGLGETQYF. The CDR3, as DNA: TGTGCCTGGAGTAGCGGGTTAGGGGAGACCCAGTACTTC.

This clone was seen only a few times. The V gene is TRBV6-5, the J gene TRBJ1-5; 9 bases match TRBD1. The junction had 7 bases not matched to a gene; V was cut back by 5 bases and J by 5 bases. The CDR3 totals 15 residues. Germline V CDR1 and CDR2: MNHEY, SVGAGI. CDR3 nucleotides: TGTGCCAGCAGTCGCGACAGGGGGGGCGATCAGCCCCAGCATTTT. It codes for CASSRDRGGDQPQHF.

This chain connects TRBV6-5 to TRBJ1-3; no clear D gene. V lost 8 bases and J 0 bases, leaving 11 bases between the germline ends. The CDR3 has 14 amino acids. CDR1 is MNHEY, CDR2 SVGAGI, per germline. CDR3 nucleotide sequence: TGTGCCAGCCGACGAACAGACTCTGGAAACACCATATATTTT. Translating gives CASRRTDSGNTIYF.

The chain carries TRBV7-8 and TRBJ2-3; TRBD2 agrees at 7 bases. Looked up from germline, CDR1 is SGHVS and CDR2 is FQNEAQ. The CDR3 runs to 15 residues. With V trimmed by 6 bases and J by 3 bases, 9 bases remained unmatched. The CDR3 here is CASSLRDYRTDTQYF. In nucleotides, the CDR3 is TGTGCCAGCAGTCTACGGGACTATCGGACAGATACGCAGTATTTT.

The chain couples TRBV5-1 to TRBJ1-1, with TRBD1 as a possible D gene (6 bases). Germline V CDR1 and CDR2: SGHRS, YFSETQ. This CDR3 has 15 amino acids. The V and J ends lost 1 base and 1 base respectively, with 11 bases between them. The DNA of the CDR3 is TGCGCCAGCAGCTTGCTGGGGGCTCCGAACACTGAAGCTTTCTTT. Protein product: CASSLLGAPNTEAFF.